This T cell receptor beta chain was recorded in a study of OX40 agonist ivuxolimab in advanced cancers. Comment on this clone: The target antigen is unknown.

Study-level points and caveats: Low levels of normalized T-cell clonal expansion also appeared in some nonresponders.

Method: immunoSEQ multiplex PCR; TCRdb's copy keeps in-frame clones and lacks some. The sample lists 80,000 or so clones, around 86% occurring once. Autoimmune disease history or systemic immunosuppression was exclusionary. The origin of this receptor is an adult with an advanced solid tumor such as melanoma, head and neck, liver or kidney cancer. This specimen consisted of CD4+ or CD8+ T cells sorted from blood, obtained in a trial of the OX40 agonist ivuxolimab.

The CDR3 spells CAWSVPGNSPLHF. As DNA, the CDR3 is TGTGCCTGGAGTGTACCAGGGAACTCACCCCTCCACTTT. The genes are TRBV30 and TRBJ1-6, with D maybe TRBD1 (5 bases). The CDR3 runs to 13 residues. Germline V CDR1 and CDR2: GTSNPN, SVGIG (reference sequence). V was cut by 0 bases and J by 10 bases, with 10 bases left in between.